The text below deals with one TCR beta chain. The source of the sample is a study of high-grade serous ovarian cancer treatment subgroups. Assay: immunoSEQ multiplex PCR; the TCRdb copy retains only in-frame clones and omits some. The sample has about 520 clones, roughly 79% seen once. The germline CDR1 and CDR2 sequences are SNHLY and FYNNEI. The CDR3 is 14 residues long. After removal of 11 bases from V and 5 bases from J, the junction contained 12 bases not matched to a gene. Tumor samples were taken before definitive surgery or chemotherapy. This rearrangement joins TRBV2 to TRBJ1-3, with 7 positions matching TRBD1. This TCR was sampled from a human donor with high-grade serous ovarian cancer. The material sequenced was tumor tissue. CDR3 bases: TGTGCCGCCGTGTCCTCACAGGGGCGAAACACCATATATTTT. Its protein product is CAAVSSQGRNTIYF.